Following are 30 T cell receptor beta chains from one sample sequenced in a study of blood T cell repertoires in COVID-19. Measured with immunoSEQ multiplex PCR; TCRdb has only the in-frame clones, and not every one. The top ten hold approximately 3% of the sample, which has some 150,000 clones, roughly nine tenths seen once. Sequences were obtained from peripheral blood. These receptors were obtained from a man between 60 and 75 years old with acute or convalescent COVID-19.

The chain employs TRBV6-1 and TRBJ2-6, with a weak D call TRBD2 (6 bases). The CDR3 loop spans 18 amino acids. The V and J ends lost 1 base and 0 bases respectively, with 13 bases between them. The germline V gene has CDR1 MNHNS and CDR2 SASEGT. The CDR3 here is CASSEGWRGSSGANVLTF. DNA of the CDR3: TGTGCCAGCAGTGAAGGTTGGCGGGGAAGCTCTGGGGCCAACGTCCTGACTTTC.

The genes are TRBV3-1 (or the pseudogene TRBV3-2) and TRBJ1-3; D is possibly TRBD1 (6 bases). CDR3 length equals 15 residues. Trimming took off 6 bases at V and 0 bases at J, with 12 bases between the two ends. The germline CDR1 and CDR2 sequences are LGHDT and YNNKEL (reference sequence). This CDR3 is CASRPTGSSGNTIYF. CDR3 coding DNA: TGTGCCAGCAGACCAACAGGGAGCTCTGGAAACACCATATATTTT.

About this clone itself: An end of the junction differs from the germline gene, which may be a read error. V is TRBV4-1 and J is TRBJ1-2, with D tentatively TRBD1 (5 bases). The CDR3 covers 14 residues. Germline V gene sequence: CDR1 MGHRA, CDR2 YSYEKL. CDR3 DNA sequence: TGCGCCAGCAGCGAAGATCCGGGGGACTATGGCTACACCTTC. It specifies CASSEDPGDYGYTF.

The gene calls are TRBV5-5 and TRBJ2-5; the match to TRBD1 covers 9 bases. J lost 2 bases, V lost 4 bases, and 6 bases had no gene match. This CDR3 is built from 15 residues. The germline CDR1 and CDR2 sequences are SGHKS and YYEKEE (reference sequence). The CDR3 sequence is CASSVGQGIQETQYF. CDR3 sequence (DNA): TGTGCCAGCAGCGTGGGACAGGGAATTCAAGAGACCCAGTACTTC.

The chain joins TRBV18 to TRBJ1-2; 8 bases agree with TRBD1. Germline CDR1 reads KGHSH; CDR2 reads LQKENI. V was clipped by 6 bases and J by 4 bases; unmatched bases: 13. CDR3 length: 16 residues. CDR3 DNA sequence: TGTGCCAGCTCCCACGGACAGGGAAATACTGTCTATGGCTACACCTTC. It yields the protein CASSHGQGNTVYGYTF.

The chain has TRBV7-8 and TRBJ2-1; TRBD2 matches at 7 bases. CDR1 and CDR2 from the germline V gene are SGHVS and FQNEAQ. The J segment lost 5 bases and the V segment lost 0 bases, leaving 1 base of the junction unmatched. The CDR3 loop spans 14 amino acids. This CDR3 reads CASSLAGGDNEQFF. The CDR3 DNA reads as TGTGCCAGCAGCTTAGCGGGGGGGGACAATGAGCAGTTCTTC.

The chain links TRBV7-3 to TRBJ1-3; D unresolved. V was trimmed by 2 bases and J by 4 bases, leaving 6 bases between them. In germline, CDR1 is SGHTA, CDR2 FQGTGA. The length of the CDR3 is 13 residues. CDR3 in amino acids: CASSLSSGNTIYF. For the CDR3, the DNA is TGTGCCAGCAGCTTATCCTCCGGAAACACCATATATTTT.

The chain is built from TRBV19 and TRBJ1-1; TRBD1 aligns across 10 bases. J was trimmed by 4 bases and V by 6 bases; bases with no gene match: 8. CDR1 and CDR2 (germline): LNHDA, SQIVND (reference sequence). The CDR3 sequence is 15 residues long. This CDR3 is CASRERDRGPTEAFF. The CDR3 DNA follows: TGTGCCAGTAGAGAAAGGGACAGGGGTCCCACTGAAGCTTTCTTT.

The CDR3 DNA reads TGTGCCAGCAGTTGGGGGGCCGGGGAGCTGTTTTTT. Protein: CASSWGAGELFF. This sequence joins TRBV12-3 or TRBV12-4 and TRBJ2-2, with D tentatively TRBD2 (6 bases). The CDR3 has 12 amino acids. Trimming shortened V by 4 bases and J by 6 bases, and 6 bases separated the two germline ends.

This clone has a handful of counts. The gene calls are TRBV5-4 and TRBJ1-1; 7 nucleotides line up with TRBD1. The CDR3 runs 15 residues. Germline CDR1 SGHNT, CDR2 YYREEE (reference sequence). V trimming: 0 bases; J trimming: 10 bases; junction bases outside the gene matches: 12. The CDR3 sequence: CASSLEGHRGKGAFF. In DNA form, the CDR3 reads TGTGCCAGCAGCTTGGAGGGTCACAGGGGAAAGGGAGCTTTCTTT.

The chain joins TRBV5-4 to TRBJ2-4; 8 bases match TRBD1. The CDR3 runs to 17 residues. V dropped 4 bases and J dropped 0; count of bases not matched to a gene: 9. Germline V CDR1 and CDR2: SGHNT, YYREEE (reference sequence). CDR3 loop: CASSTKDRGLAKNIQYF. CDR3 coding DNA: TGTGCCAGCAGCACCAAAGACAGGGGCCTAGCCAAAAACATTCAGTACTTC.

This chain joins TRBV7-2 and TRBJ1-5; 11 bases are shared with TRBD1. CDR3 size: 15 residues. The V gene's germline CDR1 is SGHTA and CDR2 FQGNSA. The V segment lost 3 bases and the J segment 2 bases; nucleotides outside the gene matches: 0. The CDR3 spells CASSLDRGRNQPQHF. The CDR3, as DNA: TGTGCCAGCAGCTTGGACAGGGGGCGCAATCAGCCCCAGCATTTT.

The J gene is TRBJ1-2, the V gene TRBV7-2; D perhaps matches TRBD1 (5 bases). The CDR3 length is 13 residues. The V and J ends lost 1 base and 8 bases respectively, with 11 bases between them. From germline, CDR1 is SGHTA and CDR2 FQGNSA. CDR3 DNA: TGTGCCAGCAGCTTAGAGCTGGGGCGCGGCTACACCTTC. Amino acid sequence: CASSLELGRGYTF.

This clone was seen a single time. The chain joins TRBV7-4 to TRBJ1-5; a possible D gene is TRBD1 (5 bases). CDR3 length: 14 residues. V was pared by 11 bases and J by 3 bases, with 17 bases between. Looked up from germline, CDR1 is SGHVT and CDR2 is SQSDAQ. CDR3 residues: CAVMPGEVNQPQHF. The CDR3 nucleotides are TGTGCCGTCATGCCGGGGGAGGTCAATCAGCCCCAGCATTTT.

The CDR3, as DNA: TGTGCCAGCAGCTCCCTGGGCGGGGCATTCCTCCCCGAGCAGTACTTC. It encodes CASSSLGGAFLPEQYF. V is TRBV5-4 and J is TRBJ2-7; tentatively, D is TRBD2 (6 bases). Germline V gives CDR1 SGHNT, CDR2 YYREEE (reference sequence). The CDR3 runs 16 residues. Trimming stripped 3 bases from V and 6 bases from J, with 22 bases between. The whole variable domain, filled in from reference TRBV5-4 and TRBJ2-7, reads ETGVTQSPTHLIKTRGQQVTLRCSSQSGHNTVSWYQQALGQGPQFIFQYYREEENGRGNFPPRFSGLQFPNYSSELNVNALELDDSALYLCASSSLGGAFLPEQYFGPGTRLTVT.

The V call is TRBV11-2, the J call TRBJ1-4; possibly TRBD1 for D (6 bases). Germline assignment: CDR1 SGHAT and CDR2 FQNNGV. The CDR3 spans 12 residues. V was cut by 8 bases and J by 10 bases, with 14 bases left in between. The CDR3 spells CASGAQGRKLFF. In DNA, the CDR3 is TGTGCCAGCGGGGCACAGGGACGAAAACTGTTTTTT.

The chain is built from TRBV7-2 and TRBJ1-5; no firm D call. The V end was cut by 1 base, the J end by 3 bases, with 10 bases between. This CDR3 is 15 amino acids long. Germline CDR1 and CDR2: SGHTA and FQGNSA. CDR3 nucleotide sequence: TGTGCCAGCAGCTTAGAGTCGGGTTTCAATCAGCCCCAGCATTTT. This sequence encodes CASSLESGFNQPQHF.

The chain combines TRBV25-1 with TRBJ1-1; TRBD1 might be the D (6 bases). In germline, CDR1 is MGHDK, CDR2 SYGVNS. The CDR3 consists of 14 residues. Trimming removed 4 bases at V and 1 base at J, with 10 bases between. CDR3 region: CASSAGTKNTEAFF. CDR3 DNA: TGTGCCAGCAGTGCGGGGACAAAGAACACTGAAGCTTTCTTT.

The chain combines TRBV19 with TRBJ1-5; the D is unclear. Trimming shortened V by 5 bases and J by 1 base, and 9 bases separated the two germline ends. The CDR3 covers 14 residues. CDR1 LNHDA and CDR2 SQIVND come from the germline V gene (reference sequence). DNA for the CDR3: TGTGCCAGTAGTCCGGACTTAAGCAATCAGCCCCAGCATTTT. It is translated as CASSPDLSNQPQHF.

This rearrangement joins TRBV11-2 to TRBJ2-6, with TRBD2 as a possible D gene (6 bases). Deletions cut 2 bases from V and 2 bases from J, with 10 bases between. The germline V gene encodes CDR1 SGHAT and CDR2 FQNNGV. The CDR3 has 16 amino acids. The CDR3 nucleotides read TGTGCCAGCAGCTTAACCTCGGGGGCTGGGGCCAACGTCCTGACTTTC. This codes for CASSLTSGAGANVLTF.

The V call is TRBV6-1, the J call TRBJ1-1, with 10 bases matching TRBD1. V was clipped by 3 bases and J by 2 bases; unmatched bases: 3. The length of the CDR3 is 15 residues. The germline CDR1 and CDR2 sequences are MNHNS and SASEGT. The CDR3 region is CASSDDRGPNTEAFF. The CDR3 nucleotides read TGTGCCAGCAGTGACGACAGGGGGCCCAACACTGAAGCTTTCTTT.

The chain couples TRBV19 to TRBJ2-2; a possible D gene is TRBD1 (6 bases). V was cut by 2 bases and J by 7 bases, with 14 bases left in between. Germline CDR1 and CDR2: LNHDA and SQIVND (reference sequence). The CDR3 contains 15 residues. Here the CDR3 DNA reads TGTGCCAGTAGTATAAACAGGGTAAAGGGCGGGGAGCTGTTTTTT. Translating gives CASSINRVKGGELFF.

The genes are TRBV3-1 (or the pseudogene TRBV3-2) and TRBJ1-1; TRBD1 is a possible D gene (5 bases). Germline V gene data show CDR1 as LGHDT and CDR2 as YNNKEL (reference sequence). CDR3 length: 13 amino acids. The V end was cut by 1 base, the J end by 5 bases, with 8 bases between. CDR3 amino acids: CASSQGGGTEAFF. The CDR3 bases are TGTGCCAGCAGCCAAGGGGGCGGAACTGAAGCTTTCTTT.

The V gene is TRBV5-1, the J gene TRBJ2-7, with D possibly matching TRBD1 (6 bases). CDR3 length: 14 amino acids. CDR1 and CDR2 from the germline V gene are SGHRS and YFSETQ. V lost 1 base and J lost 3, with 11 bases in between. As DNA, the CDR3 is TGCGCCAGCAGCTTGCGGCAGGGACACTACGAGCAGTACTTC. Amino acid sequence: CASSLRQGHYEQYF.

This clone was seen only once. The rearrangement joins TRBV18 to TRBJ2-7, with D possibly matching TRBD1 (6 bases). The ends were cut back, 2 bases at V and 4 bases at J, with 15 bases in the middle. The CDR3 sequence is 15 residues long. Germline values: CDR1 KGHSH, CDR2 LQKENI. DNA for the CDR3: TGTGCCAGCTCACCAAGTCGGACAGTCAAGTACGAGCAGTACTTC. This codes for CASSPSRTVKYEQYF.

In this sample, this clone turned up a few times. The rearrangement links TRBV29-1 to TRBJ1-1; a possible D gene is TRBD1 (5 bases). Looked up from germline, CDR1 is SQVTM and CDR2 is ANQGSEA. Trimming took 7 bases from V and 5 from J, leaving 17 bases between them. The CDR3 loop spans 13 amino acids. CDR3 loop: CSASAGVRTEAFF. The CDR3 DNA sequence: TGCAGCGCCTCGGCGGGGGTGAGAACTGAAGCTTTCTTT.

This chain connects TRBV3-1 (or the pseudogene TRBV3-2) to TRBJ1-2, with 7 bases fitting TRBD1. The J segment lost 8 bases and the V segment lost 4 bases, leaving 10 bases of the junction unmatched. The CDR3 contains 14 residues. CDR1 LGHDT and CDR2 YNNKEL come from the germline V gene (reference sequence). The CDR3 region has the DNA TGTGCCAGCAGCCCCTCGAGGACAGGTATCGGCTACACCTTC. Protein product: CASSPSRTGIGYTF.

The chain couples TRBV24-1 to TRBJ1-1; D not certain. The CDR3 spans 13 residues. Germline values: CDR1 KGHDR, CDR2 SFDVKD. V was clipped by 4 bases and J by 4 bases, with 9 bases between them. CDR3 sequence reads: CATSDMTSTEAFF. CDR3 nucleotides: TGTGCCACCAGTGACATGACAAGCACTGAAGCTTTCTTT.

The chain links TRBV7-8 to TRBJ1-2; 7 bases fit TRBD1. The CDR3 runs to 16 residues. The germline V gene encodes CDR1 SGHVS and CDR2 FQNEAQ. Trimming cost V 5 bases and J 4 bases; bases outside gene matches: 13. The CDR3 region is CASSRGNQGVSYGYTF. The CDR3 bases are TGTGCCAGCAGCCGCGGCAATCAGGGGGTCAGCTATGGCTACACCTTC.

The rearrangement uses TRBV7-3 and TRBJ1-2, with D unclear. CDR3 length equals 15 residues. The germline V and J ends were trimmed by 2 bases and 7 bases, with 17 bases remaining between them. The germline V gene has CDR1 SGHTA and CDR2 FQGTGA. Here the CDR3 DNA reads TGTGCCAGCAGCTTAGGTGGCGGAGCGCTCTCTGGCTACACCTTC. Encoded protein: CASSLGGGALSGYTF.